This TCR beta chain derives from a study of blood T cell repertoires in COVID-19 (dated by TCRdb to 2018 to 2020). Regarding the complete study: Collaborator samples came from the United States, Italy and Spain and covered acute and convalescent phases of COVID-19. Deeply sampled blood TCRbeta repertoires from subjects exposed to, actively infected with, or recovered from COVID-19 were included in the dataset. Samples were obtained from the ongoing ImmuneRACE study (first 160 participants) and from 1,254 subjects provided by 6 global collaborators. The repertoires were released in a freely available public database meant as a resource for research on the immune response to SARS-CoV-2. The sample metadata nearly always contained a de-identified subject ID, COVID-19 status, age in years and sex. The material from the prospective study consisted of cDNA or gDNA derived from T cells, B-cell-depleted T cells, or PBMCs. Where available, HLA class I and class II types were taken from metadata supplied by the sample provider and were not determined by assay-based typing.

The collaborating institutions used their own protocols to collect whole blood in K2EDTA tubes. For TCRbeta analysis, collaborator samples were shipped as frozen whole blood, as isolated PBMCs, or as DNA extracted from either sample type. The count of this clone is one. Its recognized antigen is unknown. The record has no base qualities; no much larger clone is one base away. Broad study findings and their caveats: Clinical and demographic metadata were provided uncurated, with the amount varying by source and participant.

TCRbeta CDR3 regions were amplified from genomic DNA using the immunoSEQ Assay, a bias-controlled multiplex PCR. For the original study's pipeline: The number of nucleated cells in each sample was estimated from the amplification of reference gene primers within the assay. To quantify the absolute abundance of each unique TCRbeta CDR3 rearrangement, sequence reads were collapsed and filtered. For each sample, productive Simpson clonality was calculated as the square root of Simpson's diversity index over productive rearrangements. TCRdb carries this immuneACCESS record with in-frame sequences only. Its versions omit some clonotypes, under half of them owing to an unresolved V gene in the studies checked, with the rest unexplained. V, J and clone size were drawn from that table, and D and trimming were deduced from the DNA. This sample lists about 120,000 clones; 75% to 95% were detected once. About 1.9% of the sample is taken by the ten largest.

CDR1 and CDR2 are drawn from the germline V gene: SQVTM, ANQGSEA. The CDR3 starts with the cysteine, ends with the phenylalanine, and has 16 residues. Just the 48-base CDR3 DNA is kept, in frame starting at base 1. Clipping removes 5 bases from V and 7 bases from J, with 13 as the unmatched junction base count. This TCR was sampled from a human donor with active COVID-19. The donor label of this sample is uncertain. The chain is made from TRBV29-1 and TRBJ2-1; 11 central bases correspond to TRBD2. The source material was peripheral blood. The sequenced DNA: TGCAGCGTTCTCGGTGGTAGCGGGGGGGCCTTGAATGAGCAGTTCTTC. Protein translation: CSVLGGSGGALNEQFF.